This T cell receptor (beta chain) was identified in a study of T cell clonotyping in hematopoietic cell transplantation. Study observations and caveats: Without cell sorting, CD4 versus CD8 contributions remain unresolved.

With respect to this clone: Its antigen remains unknown.

Per the germline V gene, CDR1 is SGHRS and CDR2 is YFSETQ. The CDR3 loop spans 19 amino acids. Trimming took 0 bases from V and 6 from J; bases not matched to a gene: 14. The time point: recipient sample about 28 days before transplant, after cytoreduction. Libraries were prepared by immunoSEQ multiplex PCR; TCRdb keeps only in-frame clonotypes and omits some of them. In the table there are 25,000 to 30,000 clones, roughly 91% of which are singletons. This sample comprised peripheral blood mononuclear cells, obtained before stem cell transplant. The source is a man aged 50 to 60 with acute myeloid leukemia. Some clones in this sample may be carry-over from other donors' samples. This chain joins TRBV5-1 and TRBJ2-1, with 11 bases fitting TRBD2. The DNA for the CDR3 is TGCGCCAGCAGCTTGGTAGCTAGCGGGAGGACGCTAGCCGGCAATGAGCAGTTCTTC. It yields the protein CASSLVASGRTLAGNEQFF.